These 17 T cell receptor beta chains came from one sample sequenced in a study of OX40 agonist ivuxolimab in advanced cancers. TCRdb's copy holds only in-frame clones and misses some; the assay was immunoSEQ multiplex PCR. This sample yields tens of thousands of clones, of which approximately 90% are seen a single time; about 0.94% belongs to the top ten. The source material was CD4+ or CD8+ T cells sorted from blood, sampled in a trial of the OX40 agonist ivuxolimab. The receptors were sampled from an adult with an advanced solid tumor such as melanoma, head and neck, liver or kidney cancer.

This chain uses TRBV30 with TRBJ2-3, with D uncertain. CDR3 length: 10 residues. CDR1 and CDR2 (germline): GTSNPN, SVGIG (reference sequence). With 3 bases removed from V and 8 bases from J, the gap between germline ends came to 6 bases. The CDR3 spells CAWSAATQYF. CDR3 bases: TGTGCCTGGAGCGCAGCTACGCAGTATTTT.

DNA of the CDR3: TGTGCCAGCAGCGCCCAACCCCAGGCGTTCGGCACTGAAGCTTTCTTT. Translating gives CASSAQPQAFGTEAFF. The V call is TRBV7-3, the J call TRBJ1-1, with D uncertain. V lost 5 bases to trimming and J lost 4 bases, with 20 bases between them. Germline CDR1 SGHTA, CDR2 FQGTGA. This CDR3 region has 16 residues. Variable domain in full (rest from reference TRBV7-3 and TRBJ1-1): GAGVSQTPSNKVTEKGKYVELRCDPISGHTALYWYRQSLGQGPEFLIYFQGTGAADDSGLPNDRFFAVRPEGSVSTLKIQRTERGDSAVYLCASSAQPQAFGTEAFFGQGTRLTVV.

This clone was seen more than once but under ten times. The CDR3 region is CASSPLVGISTDTQYF. The CDR3 bases are TGTGCCAGCAGCCCCCTGGTGGGGATTAGCACAGATACGCAGTATTTT. The gene calls are TRBV9 and TRBJ2-3, with unresolved D. Trimming cost V 4 bases and J 0 bases, with 15 bases left between them. Per the germline V gene, CDR1 is SGDLS and CDR2 is YYNGEE. The CDR3 runs 16 residues.

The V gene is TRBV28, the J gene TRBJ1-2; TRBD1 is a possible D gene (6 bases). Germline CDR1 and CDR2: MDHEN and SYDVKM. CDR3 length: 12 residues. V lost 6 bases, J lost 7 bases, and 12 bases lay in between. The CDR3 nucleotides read TGTGCCAGCAGGGACACAGGGTCTGGCTACACCTTC. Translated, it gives CASRDTGSGYTF.

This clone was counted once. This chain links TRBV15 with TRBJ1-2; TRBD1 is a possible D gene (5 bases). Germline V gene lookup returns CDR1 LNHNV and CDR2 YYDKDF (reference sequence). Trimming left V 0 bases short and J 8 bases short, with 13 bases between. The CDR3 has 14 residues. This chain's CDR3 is CATSRDRVAYGYTF. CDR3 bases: TGTGCCACCAGCAGAGACAGGGTAGCATACGGCTACACCTTC.

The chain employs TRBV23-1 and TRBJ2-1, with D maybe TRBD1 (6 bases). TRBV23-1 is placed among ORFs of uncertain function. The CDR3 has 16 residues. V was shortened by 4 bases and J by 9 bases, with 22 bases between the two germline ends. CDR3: CASSRVKGTPRGEQFF. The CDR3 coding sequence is TGCGCCAGCAGTCGTGTGAAAGGGACACCCCGCGGTGAGCAGTTCTTC.

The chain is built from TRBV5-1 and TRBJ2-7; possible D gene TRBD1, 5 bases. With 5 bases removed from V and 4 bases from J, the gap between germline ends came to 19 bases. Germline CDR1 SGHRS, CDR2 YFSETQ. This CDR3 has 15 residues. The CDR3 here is CASRSNPTDSYEQYF. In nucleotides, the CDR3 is TGCGCCAGCAGAAGCAACCCGACAGACTCGTACGAGCAGTACTTC.

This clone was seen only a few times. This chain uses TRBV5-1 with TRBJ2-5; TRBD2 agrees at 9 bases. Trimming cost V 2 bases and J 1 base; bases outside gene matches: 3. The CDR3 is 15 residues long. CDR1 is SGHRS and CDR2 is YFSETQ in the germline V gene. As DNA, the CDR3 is TGCGCCAGCAGCTTTGGGACTAGCACCCAAGAGACCCAGTACTTC. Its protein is CASSFGTSTQETQYF.

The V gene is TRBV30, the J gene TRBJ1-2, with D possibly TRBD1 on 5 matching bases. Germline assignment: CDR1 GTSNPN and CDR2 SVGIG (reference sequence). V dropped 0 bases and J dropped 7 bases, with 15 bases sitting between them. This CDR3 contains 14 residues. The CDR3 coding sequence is TGTGCCTGGAGTGTAGGGCCTACTGGGGGTGGCTACACCTTC. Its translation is CAWSVGPTGGGYTF.

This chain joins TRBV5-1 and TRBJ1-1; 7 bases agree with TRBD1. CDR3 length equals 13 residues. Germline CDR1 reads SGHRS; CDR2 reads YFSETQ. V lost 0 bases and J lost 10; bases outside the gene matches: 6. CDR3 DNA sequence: TGCGCCAGCAGCTTGGTCCAGGGGGAGGGAGCTTTCTTT. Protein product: CASSLVQGEGAFF.

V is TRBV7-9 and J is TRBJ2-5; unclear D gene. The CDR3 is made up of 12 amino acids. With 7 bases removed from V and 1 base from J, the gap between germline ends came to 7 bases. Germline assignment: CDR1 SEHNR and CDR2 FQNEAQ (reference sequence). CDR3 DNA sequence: TGTGCCAGCACCCCGGTCCAAGAGACCCAGTACTTC. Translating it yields CASTPVQETQYF.

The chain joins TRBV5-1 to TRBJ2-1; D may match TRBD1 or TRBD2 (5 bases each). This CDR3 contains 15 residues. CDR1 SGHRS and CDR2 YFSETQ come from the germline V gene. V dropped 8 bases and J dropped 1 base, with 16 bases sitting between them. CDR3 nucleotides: TGCGCCAGTACACCGACTTGGGGGTCCTACAATGAGCAGTTCTTC. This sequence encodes CASTPTWGSYNEQFF. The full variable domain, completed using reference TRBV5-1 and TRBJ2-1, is KAGVTQTPRYLIKTRGQQVTLSCSPISGHRSVSWYQQTPGQGLQFLFEYFSETQRNKGNFPGRFSGRQFSNSRSEMNVSTLELGDSALYLCASTPTWGSYNEQFFGPGTRLTVL.

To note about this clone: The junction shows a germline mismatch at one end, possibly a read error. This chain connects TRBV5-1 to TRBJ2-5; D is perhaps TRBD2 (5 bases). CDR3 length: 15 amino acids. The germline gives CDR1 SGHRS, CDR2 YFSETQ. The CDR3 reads CASRLAGSQKETQYF. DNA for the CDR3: TGCGCCAGCAGGTTGGCGGGCTCCCAGAAAGAGACCCAGTACTTC.

The CDR3 DNA reads TGTGCCAGCAGTAGTTCGGGACAGCTACTAAATTCACCCCTCCACTTT. It is translated as CASSSSGQLLNSPLHF. This chain uses TRBV2 with TRBJ1-6; 7 bases are a match to TRBD1. The germline CDR1 and CDR2 sequences are SNHLY and FYNNEI. With V trimmed by 5 bases and J by 7 bases, 11 bases remained unmatched. The CDR3 is 16 amino acids.

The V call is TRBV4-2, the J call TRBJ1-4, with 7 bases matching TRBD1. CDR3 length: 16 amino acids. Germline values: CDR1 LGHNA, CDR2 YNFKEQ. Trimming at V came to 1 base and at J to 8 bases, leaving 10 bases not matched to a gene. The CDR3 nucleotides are TGTGCCAGCAGCCAAGCGACCACAGGGGTGGGGGAAAAACTGTTTTTT. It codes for CASSQATTGVGEKLFF.

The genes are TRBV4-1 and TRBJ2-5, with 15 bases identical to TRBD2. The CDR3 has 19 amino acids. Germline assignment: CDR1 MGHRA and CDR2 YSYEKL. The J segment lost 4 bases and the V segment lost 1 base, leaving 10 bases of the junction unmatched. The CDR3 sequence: CASSQGTSGGAFSSETQYF. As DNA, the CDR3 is TGCGCCAGCAGCCAAGGGACTAGCGGGGGGGCCTTCTCGTCAGAGACCCAGTACTTC.

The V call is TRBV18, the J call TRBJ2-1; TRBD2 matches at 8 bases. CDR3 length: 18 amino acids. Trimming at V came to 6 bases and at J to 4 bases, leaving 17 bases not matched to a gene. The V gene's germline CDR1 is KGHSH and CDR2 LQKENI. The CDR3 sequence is CASSPLAGTDQKYNEQFF. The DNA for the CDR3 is TGTGCCAGCTCGCCGCTAGCGGGCACAGATCAAAAATACAATGAGCAGTTCTTC.